This T cell receptor (beta chain) was identified during a study of T cell responses to AZD1222 COVID-19 vaccine (dated by TCRdb to the early 2020s). About the investigation overall: AZD1222 recipients given second doses at about 4 weeks or at about 12 weeks were pooled, since spike-specific TCR depth and breadth were not found to differ between the two schedules. Trial participants were enrolled by age into subgroups of 18-55, 56-69 and 70-plus years, and around 150, 29 and 61 TCR-sequenced participants, respectively, were included in these subgroups. A total of 233 trial participants underwent TCR sequencing, of whom 200 to 220 had received two doses of AZD1222 and about 26 had received two doses of the MenACWY control vaccine. The paper's findings and limits, for the study overall: Because no day 14 peak-response samples were available, the repertoires could be characterized only after the peak T cell response. Only five or six AZD1222 recipients were SARS-CoV-2 seropositive at baseline, limiting conclusions about previously exposed vaccinees. Participants were mostly white British and included more females than males, and it was suggested by the authors that clonal diversity may have been underestimated. The vaccine-associated CD4 TCRs covered the entire spike protein, and the dominant responses fell in regions 160-218 and 743-854. Spike-specific TCR breadth and depth rose significantly after two AZD1222 doses compared with day 0 and with MenACWY recipients. In the small 56-69-year group, the increase in depth fell short of significance, most likely because of low power. Nearly half of unique spike-specific TCRs reportedly recognized epitopes outside regions mutated in the B.1.351 and B.1.1.7 variants.

On this clone itself: What this receptor recognizes is not known. The sample holds no much larger clone one base away, and base qualities are not on file.

The intended sense of this specimen's time point label: baseline before first vaccination. Vaccinee samples were obtained from the UK trials COV001 and COV002, which included a single-blind randomized controlled phase 2/3 trial of AZD1222 (ChAdOx1 nCoV-19) in healthy adults. Trial participant PBMC samples were collected at day 0 and day 28 after the second dose for TCRbeta chain sequencing. After removal of 3 bases from V and 6 bases from J, the junction retains 9 bases not matched to a gene. From the cysteine up to the phenylalanine, the CDR3 has a length of 14 residues. Only the CDR3 portion is preserved as DNA: 42 bases, with reading frame beginning at the first base. Sequences GTSNPN (CDR1) and SVGIG (CDR2) are obtained from the germline V gene (reference sequence). The CDR3 regions of human TCRbeta chains were analyzed by immunosequencing. Regarding the original processing steps: TCRs in the repertoires were matched against a reference library of SARS-CoV-2-specific TCRs that had been generated with the MIRA antigen-specificity platform. Breadth was defined as the fraction of unique TCRs that were SARS-CoV-2-associated, and depth was defined as the fraction of total T cells that were SARS-CoV-2-associated. Using the MIRA data, each spike-specific TCR was assigned both to the spike region to which the TCR was reactive and to a CD4 or CD8 class. Log10-transformed breadth and depth values were compared by one-way ANOVA with Sidak's multiple comparisons tests. TCRdb mirrors the immuneACCESS table, restricted to in-frame sequences. Some clones are absent from its copies; in checked studies, under half trace to an unresolved V gene, and the reason for the others is unknown. V and J calls and clone size come straight from that table; D and trimming were deduced from the DNA. In this sample the table shows over 150,000 clones, less than 95% of which occur a single time. The ten largest clones add up to 1.5% of the sample.

Here the sequenced sample was peripheral blood, taken on day 0 of AZD1222 vaccination. The chain is assembled from TRBV30 and TRBJ2-3; TRBD1 agrees with 7 junctional bases. The clonotype originates from an adult in good health. The CDR3 in this case is CAWRRGRLGDTQYF. The nucleotide sequence reads as follows: TGTGCCTGGAGAAGGGGGCGCCTAGGTGATACGCAGTATTTT. Joined to the reference TRBV30 and TRBJ2-3 proteins, this CDR3 gives the full variable domain: SQTIHQWPATLVQPVGSPLSLECTVEGTSNPNLYWYRQAAGRGLQLLFYSVGIGQISSEVPQNLSASRPQDRQFILSSKKLLLSDSGFYLCAWRRGRLGDTQYFGPGTRLTVL.